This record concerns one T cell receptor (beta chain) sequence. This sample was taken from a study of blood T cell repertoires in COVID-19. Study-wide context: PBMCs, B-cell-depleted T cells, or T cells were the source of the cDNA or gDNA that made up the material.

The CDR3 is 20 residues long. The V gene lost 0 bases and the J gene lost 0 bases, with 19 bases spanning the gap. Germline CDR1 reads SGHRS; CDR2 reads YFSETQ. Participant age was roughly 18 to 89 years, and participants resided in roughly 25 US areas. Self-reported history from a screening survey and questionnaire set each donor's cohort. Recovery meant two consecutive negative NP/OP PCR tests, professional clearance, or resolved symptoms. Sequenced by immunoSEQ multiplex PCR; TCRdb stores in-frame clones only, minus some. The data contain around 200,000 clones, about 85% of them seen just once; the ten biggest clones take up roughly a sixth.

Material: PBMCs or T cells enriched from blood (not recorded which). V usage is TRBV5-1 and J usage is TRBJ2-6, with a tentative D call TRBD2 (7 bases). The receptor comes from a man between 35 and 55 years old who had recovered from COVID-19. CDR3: CASSLEFRTGTTSGANVLTF. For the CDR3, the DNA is TGCGCCAGCAGCTTGGAATTTCGTACAGGGACTACCTCTGGGGCCAACGTCCTGACTTTC.